This TCR beta chain was sequenced during a study of T cell repertoires in cytomegalovirus infection. About the study: Shared public TCR beta signatures pointed to both CMV infection and a matching HLA type. Overall study findings and caveats: The ex vivo response showed dominance by HLA-C-restricted CMV-specific TCR beta clonotypes. Summed public TCR beta family frequency identified CMV carriers bearing the relevant HLA.

This clonotype was picked up one time. Its antigen is currently unknown. The germline CDR1 and CDR2 sequences are SQVTM and ANQGSEA. Trimming stripped 7 bases from V and 2 bases from J, with 14 bases between. This CDR3 spans 13 amino acids. TCRdb independently ran MiXCR on the reads; one entry per CDR3 protein. The table includes about 130,000 distinct CDR3 sequences, about 24% detected once. The sample comprised PBMCs, sequenced either directly or after in vitro stimulation (not recorded which). The TCR comes from a human donor in good health (CMV status not recorded). Some clones in this sample may be carry-over from other donors' samples. The V and J genes are TRBV29-1 and TRBJ1-2, with D perhaps TRBD1 (6 bases). The CDR3 loop reads CSAPAQGNYGYTF. In DNA, the CDR3 is TGCAGCGCCCCGGCGCAGGGGAACTATGGCTACACCTTC.